This TCR beta chain was found in a study of T cell responses to AZD1222 COVID-19 vaccine. Clones were sequenced by immunoSEQ multiplex PCR, and TCRdb holds only the in-frame ones, with some missing. The sample consists of about 160,000 clones, just over 90% of them appearing once. Whole-study findings and limits: Increased Spike-specific TCR breadth and depth were observed after two AZD1222 doses. CD4 TCRs covered the whole spike, strongest at regions 160-218 and 743-854. Baseline seropositives among AZD1222 recipients totaled only five or six. Donors in the cohort were predominantly white British and more often female, and clonal diversity was possibly underestimated.

Comments on this clone: Its target is not known.

Specimen: peripheral blood, collected 28 days after the second AZD1222 dose. This TCR derives from an adult who received the AZD1222 COVID-19 vaccine.

CDR3 residues: CASSPGTEMNTEAFF. The CDR3 nucleotides read TGTGCCAGCAGTCCCGGGACAGAGATGAACACTGAAGCTTTCTTT. The chain links TRBV3-1 (or the pseudogene TRBV3-2) to TRBJ1-1, with TRBD1 matching 7 bases. V lost 6 bases and J lost 0; bases outside the gene matches: 7. In germline, CDR1 is LGHDT, CDR2 YNNKEL (reference sequence). The CDR3 totals 15 residues.